This T cell receptor (beta chain) derives from a study of cytomegalovirus exposure and HLA in healthy donors. The V segment lost 6 bases and the J segment 3 bases; nucleotides outside the gene matches: 3. Germline loops: CDR1 SNHLY, CDR2 FYNNEI. The CDR3 sequence is 13 residues long. 13 Jbeta primers and 60 Vbeta primers were used for the PCR. Profiled with immunoSEQ multiplex PCR; TCRdb holds only in-frame clones, not every one. The sample shows approximately 220,000 clones, over 65% of them seen only once. Sequenced: PBMCs. The V and J genes are TRBV2 and TRBJ1-1; 8 bases are a match to TRBD1. This receptor was identified in a man aged 18-30 years in good health and CMV-seronegative. The CDR3 region is CASRTGAHTEAFF. CDR3 in DNA: TGTGCCAGCAGGACAGGGGCACACACTGAAGCTTTCTTT.